What follows is one T cell receptor (beta chain) and its context. Its antigen is unidentified. Mouse gene names and germline throughout. Read data end 4 residues before the CDR3 end; the end is taken from the germline J gene. The sequencing template was cDNA reverse transcribed from extracted RNA. Assay used: immunoSEQ multiplex PCR; TCRdb lists only in-frame clones, some missing. The sample yields about 110,000 clones, without any singletons. V lost 3 bases, J lost 3 bases, and 2 bases stayed unmatched. CDR3 length: 14 amino acids. CDR1 and CDR2 from the germline V gene are MSHET and SYDVDS. The sample originates from a study of CD8+ T cells in alopecia areata. Study-level points and caveats: Mice gave a clearer picture of TCR sharing than patients did, possibly for HLA-related reasons. Higher clonality and more expanded CD8+ clones appeared in lesional than normal scalp.

Sequencing was performed on lesional skin. This clonotype originated in a C3H/HeJ mouse with alopecia areata. This line is of MHC haplotype H2-k. The J gene is TRBJ1-2, the V gene TRBV29; 9 bases line up with TRBD1. The covered CDR3 bases are TGTGCTAGCAGTTTGGGGACAGGGTACTCC. This translates into CASSLGTGYS. The full CDR3 protein is CASSLGTGYSDYTF.